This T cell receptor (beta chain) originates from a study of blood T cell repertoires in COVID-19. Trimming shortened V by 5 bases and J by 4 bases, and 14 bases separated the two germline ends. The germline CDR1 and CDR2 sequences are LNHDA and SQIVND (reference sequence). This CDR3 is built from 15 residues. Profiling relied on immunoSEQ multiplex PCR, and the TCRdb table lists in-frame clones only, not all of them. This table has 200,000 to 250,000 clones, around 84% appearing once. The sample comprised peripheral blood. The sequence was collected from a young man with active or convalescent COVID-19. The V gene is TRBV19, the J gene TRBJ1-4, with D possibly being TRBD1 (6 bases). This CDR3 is CASSGLDSLNEKLFF. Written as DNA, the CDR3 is TGTGCCAGTAGTGGCCTGGACAGCCTTAATGAAAAACTGTTTTTT.